Presented here are 8 T cell receptor beta chains from one specimen sequenced in a study of shared clonotypes between healthy human individuals. The method was immunoSEQ multiplex PCR; TCRdb's version includes in-frame clones alone and lacks a portion of them. Found here are around 2.5 million clones, over 85% of them singletons; the top ten hold around 0.4%. The sample comprised naive CD4+ T cells from PBMCs. Subset of the sample: CD45RA+ positively selected. The receptor set was obtained from a young man in good health. Some clones in this sample may be carry-over from other donors' samples.

This chain links TRBV2 with TRBJ1-1; D gene uncertain. The CDR3 extends over 12 amino acids. The germline gives CDR1 SNHLY, CDR2 FYNNEI. Trimming cost V 4 bases and J 1 base, with 4 bases left between them. The chain's CDR3 is CASSGRNTEAFF. For the CDR3, the DNA is TGTGCCAGCAGTGGCAGGAACACTGAAGCTTTCTTT.

The rearrangement uses TRBV23-1 and TRBJ2-5, with TRBD1 matching over 10 bases. Being an ORF, TRBV23-1 has a function that is uncertain. V lost 0 bases and J lost 4; bases outside the gene matches: 5. This CDR3 comprises 16 residues. The DNA of the CDR3 is TGCGCCAGCAGTCAATCGGCCCGGGACAGGGGAGAGACCCAGTACTTC. This codes for CASSQSARDRGETQYF.

The chain couples TRBV2 to TRBJ1-4; 8 bases agree with TRBD1. Germline V gene lookup returns CDR1 SNHLY and CDR2 FYNNEI. The junction had 7 bases not matched to a gene; V was cut back by 3 bases and J by 10 bases. This CDR3 has 14 residues. The CDR3, as DNA: TGTGCCAGCAGTGAGGAACAGGGGGTCGTAAAACTGTTTTTT. As protein: CASSEEQGVVKLFF.

This clone was counted a single time. The genes are TRBV7-8 and TRBJ1-3, with D maybe TRBD1 (5 bases). From germline, CDR1 is SGHVS and CDR2 FQNEAQ. The CDR3 has 14 residues. V lost 5 bases and J 0 bases, leaving 8 bases between the germline ends. The CDR3 is CASSERGSGNTIYF. CDR3 DNA sequence: TGTGCCAGCAGCGAAAGGGGCTCTGGAAACACCATATATTTT.

About this clone itself: Other nucleotide sequences in the sample specify the same CDR3. The rearrangement links TRBV7-2 to TRBJ1-2, with D maybe TRBD1 (5 bases). Trimming cost V 3 bases and J 4 bases, with 9 bases left between them. Germline V gene data show CDR1 as SGHTA and CDR2 as FQGNSA. This CDR3 has 13 amino acids. The CDR3 bases are TGTGCCAGCAGCTTGGGGGGAGGCTATGGCTACACCTTC. This codes for CASSLGGGYGYTF.

The gene calls are TRBV9 and TRBJ2-2, with 10 nucleotides matching TRBD2. The CDR3 extends over 18 amino acids. The V gene's germline CDR1 is SGDLS and CDR2 YYNGEE. Trimming cost V 0 bases and J 7 bases; bases outside gene matches: 12. The CDR3, as DNA: TGTGCCAGCAGCGTAGGTCTAGCGGGAGCCCCAGGGGACGGGGAGCTGTTTTTT. As protein: CASSVGLAGAPGDGELFF.

The chain links TRBV5-5 to TRBJ2-7, with 9 positions matching TRBD2. The CDR3 length is 14 residues. Losses at the gene ends were 0 bases for V and 4 bases for J; bases not matched to a gene: 2. Germline lookup yields CDR1 SGHKS and CDR2 YYEKEE (reference sequence). The CDR3 bases are TGTGCCAGCAGCTTGGTAGCGGGAGAATACGAGCAGTACTTC. Its translation: CASSLVAGEYEQYF.

The rearrangement links TRBV5-1 to TRBJ2-3, with D unclear. Germline V lookup: CDR1 SGHRS, CDR2 YFSETQ. CDR3 length: 15 amino acids. With 0 bases removed from V and 4 bases from J, the gap between germline ends came to 12 bases. CDR3 loop: CASSLVGSQSDTQYF. The CDR3 DNA reads as TGCGCCAGCAGCTTGGTTGGATCTCAGTCAGATACGCAGTATTTT.